These T cell receptor beta chains were read from a single sample in a study of response to subunit inactivated influenza vaccine. TCRdb used MiXCR to reprocess the RT-PCR reads, holding one entry per CDR3 protein. In the table there are 600,000 to 850,000 distinct CDR3 sequences, 12% to 15% of which are singletons. Sequences were derived from PBMCs from blood, sampled less than 15 days before vaccination. Receptors originate from a man aged 45-65 years who received an inactivated influenza vaccine. The CDR3 runs from the conserved cysteine through the conserved F or W. A D gene is named only where the DNA matches it firmly. Not every row has a clone size; where given, it reads once, few, many or a size class.

D,V,length,size,J,DNA,CDR3
.,TRBV25-1,16,few,TRBJ1-5,TGTGCCAGCAGAGCTAGGACTCCCGGAGGCAATCAGCCCCAGCATTTT,CASRARTPGGNQPQHF
TRBD2,TRBV4-3,18,.,TRBJ2-1,TGCGCCAGCAGCCAAGATTTTTTAGCGGGGGTCGTTTACAATGAGCAGTTCTTC,CASSQDFLAGVVYNEQFF
.,TRBV2,13,.,TRBJ1-2,TGTGCCAGCATCTGGGAGGATAACTATGGCTACACCTTC,CASIWEDNYGYTF
.,TRBV29-1,11,few,TRBJ2-7,TGCAGCGTTGATGCAGGCCGCGAGCAGTACTTC,CSVDAGREQYF
.,TRBV5-6,14,few,TRBJ2-5,TGTGCCAGCAGCTTGGCCCCCATACAAGAGACCCAGTACTTC,CASSLAPIQETQYF
.,TRBV4-3,16,few,TRBJ2-1,TGCGCCAGCAGCCAAGAATCGAACGGTCTCTACAATGAGCAGTTCTTC,CASSQESNGLYNEQFF
.,TRBV7-9,13,.,TRBJ2-7,TGTGCCAGCAGCCCAGGGAATAGGGGCGAGCAGTACTTC,CASSPGNRGEQYF
.,TRBV21-1,17,few,TRBJ2-7,TGTGCCAGCAGCAAAGCTGAAAGGACTCCCCCCCTCCACGAGCAGTACTTC,CASSKAERTPPLHEQYF
TRBD2,TRBV20-1,16,.,TRBJ2-3,TGCAGTGCTAGAGAACTTCGTCAGGCTAGCGGGGGGACGCAGTATTTT,CSARELRQASGGTQYF
.,TRBV12-3/TRBV12-4,14,few,TRBJ2-5,TGTGCCAGCAGCTCCGGGACACACCAAGAGACCCAGTACTTC,CASSSGTHQETQYF
.,TRBV19,14,.,TRBJ1-2,TGTGCCAGTAGTATAAACGGACAGTACTCGGGCTACACCTTC,CASSINGQYSGYTF
.,TRBV29-1,16,few,TRBJ1-5,TGCAGCGTTGCAGGGTCTGGAAGAGGGGACCAAAGTCCCCAGCATTTT,CSVAGSGRGDQSPQHF
.,TRBV5-1,15,few,TRBJ1-4,TGCGCCAGCAGCTTCGGCGGGGACTTTAATGAAAAACTGTTTTTT,CASSFGGDFNEKLFF
.,TRBV5-1,15,many,TRBJ2-5,TGCGCCAGCAGCTTGGGCCAGGGGCGGGGAGAGACCCAGTACTTC,CASSLGQGRGETQYF
.,TRBV28,14,.,TRBJ2-7,TGTGCCAGCAGTTTAGACAGGCCCTCCTACGAGCAGTACTTC,CASSLDRPSYEQYF
TRBD2,TRBV9,15,.,TRBJ2-1,TGTGCCAGCAGCGTATCTGCGGGAGGTCACAATGAGCAGTTCTTC,CASSVSAGGHNEQFF
.,TRBV20-1,16,many,TRBJ2-1,TGCAGTGCTCCGTTCGTGGGCGTATTCTCCTACAATGAGCAGTTCTTC,CSAPFVGVFSYNEQFF
.,TRBV29-1,13,few,TRBJ2-3,TGCAGCGTCCGACAGGGAGGTCGAGATACGCAGTATTTT,CSVRQGGRDTQYF
TRBD1,TRBV12-3/TRBV12-4,12,.,TRBJ1-2,TGTGCCACCGCGTGGACAGGGGTTGGCTACACCTTC,CATAWTGVGYTF
.,TRBV6-1,11,few,TRBJ2-2,TGTGCCACCCGGGTGGGCGGGGAGCTGTTTTTT,CATRVGGELFF
.,TRBV11-2,17,.,TRBJ1-1,TGTGCCAGCAGCTTAGGAAAGGGGGTATATGTCGGCACTGAAGCTTTCTTT,CASSLGKGVYVGTEAFF
.,TRBV4-3,15,many,TRBJ2-7,TGCGCCAGCAGCCAAGGTTCTAGCGTACACTACGAGCAGTACTTC,CASSQGSSVHYEQYF
TRBD1,TRBV9,15,once,TRBJ1-2,TGTGCCAGCAGCCCCTCCGGACAGGGGGCGTATGGCTACACCTTC,CASSPSGQGAYGYTF